This TCR beta chain derives from a study of T cells in Graves' hyperthyroidism and ophthalmopathy. Turning to the study itself: At the time of initial diagnosis and before any treatment, peripheral blood was collected.

Per the germline V gene, CDR1 is SGHRS and CDR2 is YFSETQ. The CDR3 contains 12 residues. PBMCs were sourced from more than 9 ml fresh peripheral blood. TCR beta CDR3 regions were amplified from RNA. The study used the HTBI primer set for a first-round RT-PCR of the TCR CDR3. One entry per CDR3 protein, called by TCRdb with MiXCR from the multiplex PCR reads. The sample yields about 600,000 distinct CDR3 sequences, roughly 15% seen once. Comment on this clonotype: A much larger clone differs by one base, so this may be a read error.

Material: blood. The chain is built from TRBV5-1 and TRBJ2-1; D remains ambiguous. The receptor comes from a woman between 50 and 59 years old with Graves' ophthalmopathy. The CDR3, as DNA: TGCTCCAGCAGCTTGAGCCCACATGAGCAGTTCTTC. The encoded protein is CSSSLSPHEQFF.